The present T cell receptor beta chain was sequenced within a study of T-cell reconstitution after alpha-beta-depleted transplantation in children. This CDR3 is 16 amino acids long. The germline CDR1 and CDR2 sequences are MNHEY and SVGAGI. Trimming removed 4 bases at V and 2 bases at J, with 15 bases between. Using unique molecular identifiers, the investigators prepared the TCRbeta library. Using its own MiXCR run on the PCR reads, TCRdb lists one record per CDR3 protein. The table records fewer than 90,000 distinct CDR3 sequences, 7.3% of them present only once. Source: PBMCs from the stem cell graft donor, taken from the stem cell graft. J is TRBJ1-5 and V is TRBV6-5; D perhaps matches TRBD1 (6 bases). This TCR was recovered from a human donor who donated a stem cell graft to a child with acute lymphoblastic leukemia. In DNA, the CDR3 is TGTGCCAGCAGTTCCACTCGGGCAGGGGGCAATCAGCCCCAGCATTTT. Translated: CASSSTRAGGNQPQHF.